A single sample is the source of the 8 T cell receptor beta chains below, sequenced in a study of glioma-infiltrating T cells after dendritic cell vaccination. Documented time point: after dendritic cell vaccination, including at tumor progression/relapse. Profiled with immunoSEQ multiplex PCR; TCRdb holds only in-frame clones, not every one. The sample has over 65,000 clones; approximately 81% are singletons. Specimen: blood, collected after dendritic cell vaccination. These receptors were collected from a human donor with glioblastoma.

The V call is TRBV2, the J call TRBJ2-5; 9 bases agree with TRBD1. V was pared by 7 bases and J by 1 base, with 10 bases of the junction left unmatched. Germline V gene data show CDR1 as SNHLY and CDR2 as FYNNEI. There are 16 residues in the CDR3. For the CDR3, the DNA is TGTGCCAGCACCCAAGGACGGACAGGGGTCCAAGAGACCCAGTACTTC. This gives the protein CASTQGRTGVQETQYF.

The gene calls are TRBV7-2 and TRBJ2-7; 9 nucleotides match TRBD2. The CDR3 loop spans 15 amino acids. After removal of 3 bases from V and 4 bases from J, the junction contained 7 bases not matched to a gene. Germline V gives CDR1 SGHTA, CDR2 FQGNSA. CDR3 region: CASSFLAGGRYEQYF. The CDR3 DNA reads TGTGCCAGCAGCTTCCTGGCGGGGGGGCGGTACGAGCAGTACTTC.

V usage is TRBV27 and J usage is TRBJ2-7; TRBD1 matches at 9 bases. In germline, CDR1 is MNHEY, CDR2 SMNVEV (reference sequence). The CDR3 runs 19 residues. The trim removed 6 bases at V and 6 bases at J, leaving 24 bases unmatched. The CDR3: CASSWTGESVVGGPGEQYF. CDR3 sequence (DNA): TGTGCCAGCAGCTGGACAGGGGAGTCCGTGGTGGGAGGGCCGGGCGAGCAGTACTTC.

The chain combines TRBV7-9 with TRBJ1-1; no clear D gene. V lost 1 base and J 4 bases, leaving 10 bases between the germline ends. This CDR3 comprises 14 residues. Germline V CDR1 and CDR2: SEHNR, FQNEAQ (reference sequence). The CDR3 loop reads CASSLGPVPTEAFF. The CDR3 DNA sequence: TGTGCCAGCAGCTTAGGGCCAGTACCCACTGAAGCTTTCTTT.

The rearrangement links TRBV5-1 to TRBJ1-1, with 7 bases that match TRBD1. J gave up 7 bases and V 0 bases, and 6 bases lay outside the gene matches. The CDR3 consists of 14 residues. The germline V gene encodes CDR1 SGHRS and CDR2 YFSETQ. CDR3: CASSLGGQNDEAFF. The CDR3 nucleotides are TGCGCCAGCAGCTTGGGGGGACAGAACGATGAAGCTTTCTTT.

The V gene is TRBV7-9, the J gene TRBJ1-4; D is perhaps TRBD1 (5 bases). Germline lookup yields CDR1 SEHNR and CDR2 FQNEAQ (reference sequence). CDR3 size: 14 residues. Trimming cost V 6 bases and J 7 bases, with 15 bases left between them. CDR3: CASSLDRGFEKLFF. DNA for the CDR3: TGTGCCAGCAGTTTGGATAGGGGTTTTGAAAAACTGTTTTTT.

This clone was seen more than once but under ten times. This sequence joins TRBV27 and TRBJ1-3; no definite D call. CDR3 size: 15 residues. Trimming stripped 1 base from V and 0 bases from J, with 7 bases between. Germline CDR1 is MNHEY and CDR2 is SMNVEV (reference sequence). CDR3 coding DNA: TGTGCCAGCAGTTTATACGGAGACTCTGGAAACACCATATATTTT. Protein product: CASSLYGDSGNTIYF.

The chain combines TRBV13 with TRBJ2-5; D may be TRBD1 (6 bases). Per germline, CDR1 PRHDT and CDR2 FYEKMQ (reference sequence). V was clipped by 3 bases and J by 9 bases, with 14 bases between them. The CDR3 extends over 13 amino acids. CDR3 bases: TGTGCCAGCAGCTTTCAACCGAAGGGGGCCCAGTACTTC. It translates to CASSFQPKGAQYF.